A selection of T cell receptor beta chains follows, all from one sample in a study of T cells of healthy individuals. TCRdb processed the 5' RACE reads anew with MiXCR; each CDR3 protein has one entry. The table shows over 95,000 distinct CDR3 sequences, with roughly 18% occurring only once. The source of these receptors is a human donor in good health. Both conserved end residues are part of each CDR3. A D gene is named only where the DNA matches it firmly. Not every row has a clone size; where given, it reads once, few, many or a size class.

CDR3aa	CDR3nt	v_gene	j_gene	abundance	d_gene
CASSFRPLGQGETQYF	TGCGCCAGCAGCTTTAGACCATTGGGACAGGGTGAGACCCAGTACTTC	TRBV5-1	TRBJ2-5	-	TRBD1
CASIRDRGSGANVLTF	TGTGCCAGTATCCGGGACAGGGGATCCGGGGCCAACGTCCTGACTTTC	TRBV19	TRBJ2-6	-	TRBD1
CATQTQGAGRAEQYF	TGTGCCACCCAGACCCAGGGGGCAGGTAGGGCCGAGCAGTACTTC	TRBV6-5	TRBJ2-7	-	TRBD1
CASRGPGETQYF	TGTGCCAGCAGGGGACCAGGGGAGACCCAGTACTTC	TRBV12-3/TRBV12-4	TRBJ2-5	-	-
CASTIPGLLTDTQYF	TGTGCCAGCACAATCCCGGGACTTCTCACAGATACGCAGTATTTT	TRBV12-3/TRBV12-4	TRBJ2-3	few	-
CASSLNRGNEQFF	TGTGCCAGCAGCCTTAATAGGGGGAATGAGCAGTTCTTC	TRBV3-1	TRBJ2-1	few	-
CASRANRDRGIETQYF	TGTGCCAGCAGAGCCAACCGGGACAGGGGGATTGAGACCCAGTACTTC	TRBV6-1	TRBJ2-5	-	TRBD1
CASSQIDREQFF	TGTGCCAGCAGCCAGATAGACCGTGAGCAGTTCTTC	TRBV3-1	TRBJ2-1	-	-
CASSQDWAGGDYGYTF	TGTGCCAGCAGCCAAGACTGGGCGGGAGGCGACTATGGCTACACCTTC	TRBV14	TRBJ1-2	few	-
CSVASPGRKNTEAFF	TGCAGCGTTGCGAGCCCGGGACGGAAGAACACTGAAGCTTTCTTT	TRBV29-1	TRBJ1-1	few	-
CSAPRGWGNSPLHF	TGCAGTGCCCCACGGGGGTGGGGGAATTCACCCCTCCACTTT	TRBV20-1	TRBJ1-6	-	-
CASSPDGRSYEQYF	TGTGCCAGCAGCCCAGATGGCAGATCCTACGAGCAGTACTTC	TRBV9	TRBJ2-7	few	-
CASSPYEPFGQYF	TGCGCCAGCAGCCCGTATGAGCCTTTCGGGCAGTACTTC	TRBV5-1	TRBJ2-7	few	-
CASSVGASGAPGELFF	TGTGCCAGCAGCGTAGGGGCTAGCGGGGCCCCCGGGGAGCTGTTTTTT	TRBV9	TRBJ2-2	few	TRBD2
CSARPPFRDEQFF	TGCAGTGCGCGGCCACCCTTTAGGGATGAGCAGTTCTTC	TRBV20-1	TRBJ2-1	few	-
CASSFSGIAGANVLTF	TGTGCCAGCAGTTTTAGCGGGATAGCTGGGGCCAACGTCCTGACTTTC	TRBV7-2	TRBJ2-6	few	TRBD2
CASSFSGVPSYNEQFF	TGTGCCAGCAGCTTTAGCGGAGTCCCCTCCTACAATGAGCAGTTCTTC	TRBV5-6	TRBJ2-1	few	-
CASSETKGWAGRGRNNEQFF	TGTGCCAGCAGTGAAACAAAAGGTTGGGCAGGGAGAGGGAGGAACAATGAGCAGTTCTTC	TRBV2	TRBJ2-1	-	-
CASSYRKRQGHQPQHF	TGTGCCAGCAGTTACCGAAAGCGACAGGGACATCAGCCCCAGCATTTT	TRBV6-6	TRBJ1-5	-	TRBD1
CASSFRRDTGELFF	TGTGCCAGCAGCTTTCGTCGGGACACCGGGGAGCTGTTTTTT	TRBV7-2	TRBJ2-2	-	-
CASSLGARSTQPQHF	TGTGCCAGCAGCTTAGGGGCGAGGAGCACTCAGCCCCAGCATTTT	TRBV7-2	TRBJ1-5	few	-
CATSRGGGTDTQYF	TGTGCCACCAGCAGAGGAGGAGGTACAGATACGCAGTATTTT	TRBV15	TRBJ2-3	few	-
CASSLRERVTEAFF	TGTGCCAGCAGCTTAAGGGAAAGGGTCACTGAAGCTTTCTTT	TRBV7-2	TRBJ1-1	few	-
CASSYSRLAGVNEQFF	TGTGCCAGCAGTTACTCGAGGCTAGCGGGAGTTAATGAGCAGTTCTTC	TRBV6-5	TRBJ2-1	many	TRBD2
CSARSGHSGSYNSPLHF	TGCAGTGCTAGGTCAGGGCATAGCGGCTCCTATAATTCACCCCTCCACTTT	TRBV20-1	TRBJ1-6	few	-
CASSQDFLAADASTDTQYF	TGCGCCAGCAGCCAAGATTTTTTAGCGGCGGACGCTAGCACAGATACGCAGTATTTT	TRBV4-3	TRBJ2-3	many	-
CASSQDPGGEQFF	TGTGCCAGCAGCCAAGACCCTGGGGGTGAGCAGTTCTTC	TRBV3-1	TRBJ2-1	many	-
CASSLWGTGPSGNTIYF	TGTGCCAGCAGTTTATGGGGAACAGGGCCCTCCGGAAACACCATATATTTT	TRBV28	TRBJ1-3	-	-
CASSIGGRASDTQYF	TGTGCCAGTAGTATCGGCGGGAGGGCCTCAGATACGCAGTATTTT	TRBV19	TRBJ2-3	-	TRBD2
CSASIRTGTDSPLHF	TGCAGTGCTAGCATTCGGACAGGGACAGATTCACCCCTCCACTTT	TRBV20-1	TRBJ1-6	few	TRBD1
CSAAGAGGYNEQFF	TGCAGTGCCGCGGGGGCGGGGGGGTACAATGAGCAGTTCTTC	TRBV20-1	TRBJ2-1	-	TRBD2
CASSGGPRPQHF	TGTGCCAGCAGTGGGGGCCCTCGGCCCCAGCATTTT	TRBV28	TRBJ1-5	many	-
CASSPPWGDTGELFF	TGTGCCAGCAGCCCTCCGTGGGGGGACACCGGGGAGCTGTTTTTT	TRBV7-9	TRBJ2-2	many	-
CSARQGAGNTGELFF	TGCAGTGCTCGCCAGGGGGCTGGAAACACCGGGGAGCTGTTTTTT	TRBV20-1	TRBJ2-2	many	TRBD1
CASSSGGRAETDQYF	TGTGCCAGCAGTTCGGGCGGGAGGGCAGAGACGGATCAGTACTTC	TRBV27	TRBJ2-4	few	TRBD2
CASSSLSAGELFF	TGTGCCAGCAGCTCCCTCTCGGCCGGGGAGCTGTTTTTT	TRBV7-3	TRBJ2-2	-	-
CASRWEVNQPQHF	TGTGCCAGCAGGTGGGAGGTCAATCAGCCCCAGCATTTT	TRBV6-2/TRBV6-3	TRBJ1-5	few	-
CASSPDYWETQYF	TGTGCCAGCAGCCCGGACTATTGGGAGACCCAGTACTTC	TRBV7-2	TRBJ2-5	-	-
CASSLRTSVNFLNEQFF	TGTGCCAGCAGCTTACGGACTAGCGTGAATTTTCTCAATGAGCAGTTCTTC	TRBV7-6	TRBJ2-1	many	TRBD2
CASSSRRVVDYEQYF	TGTGCCAGCAGCTCAAGACGCGTAGTGGACTACGAGCAGTACTTC	TRBV7-6	TRBJ2-7	few	-
CASSFGQPNQPQHF	TGCGCCAGCAGCTTCGGACAGCCCAATCAGCCCCAGCATTTT	TRBV5-1	TRBJ1-5	many	-
CATSNLAGSTDTQYF	TGTGCCACCAGCAACCTAGCGGGGAGCACAGATACGCAGTATTTT	TRBV15	TRBJ2-3	many	TRBD2
CAISLAGASNEQFF	TGTGCCATCAGCTTAGCGGGAGCTAGTAATGAGCAGTTCTTC	TRBV10-3	TRBJ2-1	-	TRBD2
CASSFRRGRGTDTQYF	TGTGCCAGCAGTTTTAGGAGGGGCCGGGGGACAGATACGCAGTATTTT	TRBV12-3/TRBV12-4	TRBJ2-3	many	-
CASSQDNRLYGYTF	TGTGCCAGCAGCCAAGATAACAGGCTCTATGGCTACACCTTC	TRBV3-1	TRBJ1-2	-	-
CASSRLAGSQETQYF	TGTGCCAGCAGCCGACTAGCGGGGAGCCAAGAGACCCAGTACTTC	TRBV6-1	TRBJ2-5	many	TRBD2
CASSQTGQNYGYTF	TGTGCCAGCAGTCAGACGGGGCAGAACTATGGCTACACCTTC	TRBV4-2	TRBJ1-2	-	-
CASSYPIGGEQFF	TGTGCCAGCAGTTACCCAATCGGGGGTGAGCAGTTCTTC	TRBV28	TRBJ2-1	few	-
CASSSTDRGNIQYF	TGTGCCAGCAGTTCAACGGACAGGGGAAACATTCAGTACTTC	TRBV12-3/TRBV12-4	TRBJ2-4	-	TRBD1
CASTSGDGTNYGYTF	TGTGCCAGCACCTCCGGGGACGGAACTAACTATGGCTACACCTTC	TRBV28	TRBJ1-2	few	-